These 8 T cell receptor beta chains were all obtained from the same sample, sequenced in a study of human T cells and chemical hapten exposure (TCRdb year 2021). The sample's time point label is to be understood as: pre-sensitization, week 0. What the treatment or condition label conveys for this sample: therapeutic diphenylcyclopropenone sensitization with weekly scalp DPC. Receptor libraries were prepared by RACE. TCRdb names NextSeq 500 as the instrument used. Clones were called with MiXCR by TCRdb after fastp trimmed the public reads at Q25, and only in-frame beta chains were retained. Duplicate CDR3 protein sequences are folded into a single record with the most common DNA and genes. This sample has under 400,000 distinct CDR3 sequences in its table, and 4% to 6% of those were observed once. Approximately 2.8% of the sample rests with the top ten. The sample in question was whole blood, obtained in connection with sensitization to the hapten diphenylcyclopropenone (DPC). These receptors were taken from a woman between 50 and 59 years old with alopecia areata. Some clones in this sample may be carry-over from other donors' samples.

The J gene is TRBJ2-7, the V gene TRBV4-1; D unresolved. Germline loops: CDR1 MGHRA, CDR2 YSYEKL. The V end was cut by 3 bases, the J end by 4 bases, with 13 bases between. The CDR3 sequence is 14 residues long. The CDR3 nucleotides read TGCGCCAGCAGCCAGTCGGACGGTGAATACGAGCAGTACTTC. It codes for CASSQSDGEYEQYF.

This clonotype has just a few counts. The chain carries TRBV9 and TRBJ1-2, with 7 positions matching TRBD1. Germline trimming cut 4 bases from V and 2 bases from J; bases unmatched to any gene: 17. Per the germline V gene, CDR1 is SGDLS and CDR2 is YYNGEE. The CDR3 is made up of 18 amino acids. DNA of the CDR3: TGTGCCAGCAGCCCCTACGGAGGGGGCGGTTTGCTGAACTATGGCTACACCTTC. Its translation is CASSPYGGGGLLNYGYTF.

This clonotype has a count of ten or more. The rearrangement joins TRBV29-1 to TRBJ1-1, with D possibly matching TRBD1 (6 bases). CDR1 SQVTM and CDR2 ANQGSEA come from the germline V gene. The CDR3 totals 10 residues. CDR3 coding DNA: TGCACGACAGGGAACACTGAAGCTTTCTTT. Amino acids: CTTGNTEAFF.

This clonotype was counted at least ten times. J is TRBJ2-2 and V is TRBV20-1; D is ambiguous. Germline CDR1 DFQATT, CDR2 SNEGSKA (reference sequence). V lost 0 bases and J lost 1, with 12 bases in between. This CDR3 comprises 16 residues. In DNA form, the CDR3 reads TGCAGTGCTAGAGATCGATGGAGACAGAACACCGGGGAGCTGTTTTTT. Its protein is CSARDRWRQNTGELFF.

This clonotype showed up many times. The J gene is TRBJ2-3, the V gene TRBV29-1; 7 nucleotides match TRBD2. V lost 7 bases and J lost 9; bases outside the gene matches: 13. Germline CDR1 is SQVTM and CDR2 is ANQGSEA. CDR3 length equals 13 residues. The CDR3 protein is CSAPGLEEGTQYF. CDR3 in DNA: TGCAGCGCCCCTGGACTAGAGGAAGGGACGCAGTATTTT.

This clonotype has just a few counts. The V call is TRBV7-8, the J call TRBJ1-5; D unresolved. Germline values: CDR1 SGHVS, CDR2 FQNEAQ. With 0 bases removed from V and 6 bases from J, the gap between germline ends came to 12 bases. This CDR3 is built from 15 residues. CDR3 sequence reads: CASSLAQRMRQPQHF. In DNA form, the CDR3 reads TGTGCCAGCAGCTTAGCGCAGAGGATGCGTCAGCCCCAGCATTTT.

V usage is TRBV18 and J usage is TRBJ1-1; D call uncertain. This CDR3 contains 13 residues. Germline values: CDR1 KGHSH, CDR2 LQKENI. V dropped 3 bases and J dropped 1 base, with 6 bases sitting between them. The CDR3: CASSPVENTEAFF. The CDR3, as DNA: TGTGCCAGCTCACCCGTCGAGAACACTGAAGCTTTCTTT.

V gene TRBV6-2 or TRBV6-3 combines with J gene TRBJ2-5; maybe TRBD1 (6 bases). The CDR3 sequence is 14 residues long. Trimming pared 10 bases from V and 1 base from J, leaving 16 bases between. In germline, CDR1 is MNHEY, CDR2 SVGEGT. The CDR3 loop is CATKGGQAQETQYF. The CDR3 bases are TGTGCCACCAAAGGGGGACAAGCCCAAGAGACCCAGTACTTC.